This entry describes one T cell receptor beta chain. Antigen: not known. This CDR3 is built from 16 residues. CDR1 SGHRS and CDR2 YFSETQ come from the germline V gene. V was shortened by 4 bases and J by 0 bases, with 14 bases between the two germline ends. This entry comes from a study of T-cell memory formation after mild COVID-19. TCRdb re-called the 5' RACE reads through MiXCR, storing one row per CDR3 protein. The sample includes some 300,000 distinct CDR3 sequences, roughly 19% of them seen just once. Broader study findings: Clones contracting over day 15 to 85 were CD4/CD8 balanced, with later expanders leaning CD4+. Contracting CD4+ clones were located mainly in CM and EM, and CD8+ clones in EMRA.

The sequence was obtained from a young man who had mild COVID-19 (a few samples of this study predate the infection). Cell type and time point are not known. Material for sequencing was PBMCs or a T cell subset sorted from them (not recorded which). This chain connects TRBV5-1 to TRBJ2-1; no reliable D call. As DNA, the CDR3 is TGCGCCAGCAGCCCCGGAGCTTCCTCCTCCTACAATGAGCAGTTCTTC. Its protein product is CASSPGASSSYNEQFF.